These 11 T cell receptor beta chains share one sample of origin, sequenced in a study of beta chain features in type 1 diabetes. Study-level results: Significant though moderate, a shortening of TCRB CDR3s appeared in all four CD4+ subsets of Type 1 diabetes patients.

The investigators reverse transcribed all of the isolated RNA, so they sequenced expressed TCRB transcripts. Sequenced by immunoSEQ multiplex PCR; TCRdb stores in-frame clones only, minus some. The sample gives a few hundred thousand clones, 14% of which show up once; 0.015% to 0.02% is in the top ten. Their specific antigens are unknown. Sequencing used naive CD4+ T cells from blood. Receptors originate from a man aged 30-40 years with type 1 diabetes.

This clone was detected only a few times. This sequence joins TRBV28 and TRBJ1-2; the D is unclear. The CDR3 runs 13 residues. V was clipped by 3 bases and J by 0 bases, with 5 bases between them. Germline values: CDR1 MDHEN, CDR2 SYDVKM. CDR3 in DNA: TGTGCCAGCAGTTTTACACCTAACTATGGCTACACCTTC. Translation: CASSFTPNYGYTF.

This clone turned up a few times. The V call is TRBV9, the J call TRBJ2-7, with 7 bases that match TRBD1. The CDR3 loop spans 15 amino acids. Germline V gene sequence: CDR1 SGDLS, CDR2 YYNGEE. V was clipped by 2 bases and J by 1 base; unmatched bases: 6. The CDR3 DNA is TGTGCCAGCAGCGTTGCCGGGACAGCATCCTACGAGCAGTACTTC. Protein product: CASSVAGTASYEQYF.

This chain uses TRBV7-2 with TRBJ2-4; 8 bases align to TRBD1. V lost 5 bases and J lost 7; bases outside the gene matches: 4. The CDR3 contains 13 residues. Germline CDR1 reads SGHTA; CDR2 reads FQGNSA. The CDR3, as DNA: TGTGCCAGCAGCCCCAGGGGGCCGAACATTCAGTACTTC. It yields the protein CASSPRGPNIQYF.

This rearrangement joins TRBV6-6 to TRBJ2-1; TRBD2 agrees at 8 bases. Germline loops: CDR1 MNHNY, CDR2 SVGAGI (reference sequence). The CDR3 sequence is 15 residues long. J was trimmed by 1 base and V by 5 bases; bases with no gene match: 4. The CDR3 reads CASSIAGRSYNEQFF. The CDR3 coding sequence is TGTGCCAGCAGTATAGCGGGACGGTCCTACAATGAGCAGTTCTTC.

The V call is TRBV7-2, the J call TRBJ2-7; maybe TRBD1 (5 bases). V was cut by 5 bases and J by 4 bases, with 6 bases left in between. Germline V gene data show CDR1 as SGHTA and CDR2 as FQGNSA. The CDR3 sequence is 11 residues long. CDR3 residues: CASSDRYEQYF. The CDR3 DNA sequence: TGTGCCAGCAGCGACAGATACGAGCAGTACTTC.

This chain joins TRBV6-6 and TRBJ1-4; the match to TRBD1 covers 9 bases. The length of the CDR3 is 13 residues. Trimming took 6 bases from V and 8 from J; bases not matched to a gene: 4. Germline V gene sequence: CDR1 MNHNY, CDR2 SVGAGI (reference sequence). In DNA form, the CDR3 reads TGTGCCAGCAGCGTTGGGACAGGGGAAAAACTGTTTTTT. This sequence encodes CASSVGTGEKLFF.

The J gene is TRBJ2-5, the V gene TRBV15; 9 nucleotides match TRBD1. Losses at the gene ends were 3 bases for V and 4 bases for J; bases not matched to a gene: 3. This CDR3 is 14 amino acids long. CDR1 is LNHNV and CDR2 is YYDKDF in the germline V gene (reference sequence). CDR3 amino acids: CATSSWTGVETQYF. The CDR3 nucleotides are TGTGCCACCAGCAGCTGGACAGGGGTAGAGACCCAGTACTTC. Together with reference TRBV15 and TRBJ2-5, the CDR3 gives the full variable domain: DAMVIQNPRYQVTQFGKPVTLSCSQTLNHNVMYWYQQKSSQAPKLLFHYYDKDFNNEADTPDNFQSRRPNTSFCFLDIRSPGLGDTAMYLCATSSWTGVETQYFGPGTRLLVL.

This clone showed up just a few times. The rearrangement uses TRBV29-1 and TRBJ2-5; TRBD2 matches 8 bases. The DNA end is a closer match to TRBJ2-7, so the J assignment may be wrong. CDR1 and CDR2 from the germline V gene are SQVTM and ANQGSEA. The CDR3 covers 15 residues. The CDR3 reads CSVEDSRLAHYEQYF. CDR3 DNA sequence: TGCAGCGTTGAAGACTCCAGACTAGCGCACTACGAGCAGTACTTC.

V usage is TRBV2 and J usage is TRBJ2-1, with TRBD1 matching 9 bases. The junction had 12 bases not matched to a gene; V was cut back by 7 bases and J by 8 bases. The germline V gene encodes CDR1 SNHLY and CDR2 FYNNEI. The CDR3 sequence is 15 residues long. The CDR3 is CASTAWGQGFDEQFF. The CDR3 DNA reads TGTGCCAGCACGGCGTGGGGACAGGGTTTCGATGAGCAGTTCTTC.

This clone was seen a handful of times. This specimen includes other DNA sequences encoding the same CDR3. J is TRBJ2-5 and V is TRBV6-1; D is possibly TRBD2 (6 bases). V was clipped by 6 bases and J by 5 bases, with 7 bases between them. There are 11 residues in the CDR3. Germline V gene sequence: CDR1 MNHNS, CDR2 SASEGT. CDR3 sequence reads: CASRGGETQYF. The CDR3 DNA follows: TGTGCCAGCAGAGGAGGGGAGACCCAGTACTTC.

The chain joins TRBV15 to TRBJ2-7; D gene ambiguous. The germline CDR1 and CDR2 sequences are LNHNV and YYDKDF (reference sequence). The CDR3 has 13 residues. Trimming removed 7 bases from V and 1 base from J, with 11 bases in between. The CDR3 region is CATMQTGSYEQYF. The CDR3, as DNA: TGTGCCACCATGCAAACCGGTTCCTACGAGCAGTACTTC.